This T cell receptor (beta chain) was retrieved from a study of radiotherapy plus CTLA-4 blockade in lung cancer. Study-wide points: An expansion of tumor-derived TCR clones occurred in blood after radiotherapy plus ipilimumab.

Enrolled patients, whose metastatic non-small-cell lung cancer was chemo-refractory, received focal radiation plus CTLA-4 blockade with ipilimumab. The table came from immunoSEQ multiplex PCR; TCRdb's copy has only in-frame clones and leaves some out. This sample has over 75,000 clones, with roughly 87% found just once. After removal of 4 bases from V and 5 bases from J, the junction contained 8 bases not matched to a gene. CDR1 and CDR2 (germline): MDHEN, SYDVKM. This CDR3 is 15 amino acids long. As concerns this clone: Its antigen is not known.

The receptor comes from a human donor with non-small cell lung cancer who had stable disease on radiotherapy plus ipilimumab. The chain employs TRBV28 and TRBJ2-5, with TRBD1 matching over 9 bases. Sample: peripheral blood, taken from a patient treated with radiotherapy plus ipilimumab. The CDR3 sequence: CASSSGGQGLETQYF. The CDR3 DNA sequence: TGTGCCAGCAGTTCGGGGGGACAGGGCCTTGAGACCCAGTACTTC.